This T cell receptor (beta chain) appears in the sequencing data of a study of blood T cells in healthy people across ages. Broader study findings: The long-lived group displayed more naive CD4+ cells, plus higher diversity, than the aged donors did.

This clonotype occurred a few times. Antigen specificity is unknown. Through a sample-barcoded 5' primer and a J-beta primer mix, a second PCR was run for roughly 7 to 12 cycles. TCRdb re-called the 5' RACE reads through MiXCR, storing one row per CDR3 protein. The sample records about 730,000 distinct CDR3 sequences, roughly 44% being singletons. Per-sample PBMC isolation yielded at least 7 million cells. There were at least 5 micrograms of total RNA extracted from every sample. Trimming took 0 bases from V and 5 from J, leaving 14 bases between them. The CDR3 spans 14 residues. The V gene's germline CDR1 is DFQATT and CDR2 SNEGSKA (reference sequence).

The rearrangement joins TRBV20-1 to TRBJ2-7; a weak D match, TRBD2 (6 bases). What was sequenced was blood. The sequence was obtained from a woman aged 60-70 years in good health. CDR3 protein: CSARDLRGEDEQYF. CDR3 bases: TGCAGTGCTAGAGATCTTCGAGGGGAGGACGAGCAGTACTTC.